The rows below give T cell receptor beta chains drawn from one sample of a study of CD8 T cells in ankylosing spondylitis. TCRdb re-derived calls from the 5' RACE reads in MiXCR, one entry per CDR3 protein. The sample lists more than 60,000 distinct CDR3 sequences, approximately 5% occurring once. Sequencing was carried out using blood, either unsorted or a sorted T cell fraction (not recorded which). These receptor sequences come from a male donor with ankylosing spondylitis or in good health (not recorded which). The CDR3 runs from the conserved cysteine through the conserved F or W. The D gene is left open where the match is weak. Clone size is shown for a subset of rows, as once, few, many or a class of expanded clone.

j_gene | len | v_gene | abundance | d_gene | CDR3aa | CDR3nt
TRBJ2-1 | 11 | TRBV28 | many | - | CASSGRREQFF | TGTGCCAGCAGTGGCAGACGGGAGCAGTTCTTC
TRBJ2-6 | 17 | TRBV10-2 | many | - | CASSGPRGSSGANVLTF | TGCGCCAGCAGTGGTCCTCGGGGTTCCTCTGGGGCCAACGTCCTGACTTTC
TRBJ1-4 | 15 | TRBV5-1 | - | TRBD1 | CASSGTTGGVEKLFF | TGCGCCAGCAGCGGGACTACAGGGGGGGTTGAAAAACTGTTTTTT
TRBJ1-6 | 14 | TRBV7-2 | many | - | CASSPRQANSPLHF | TGTGCCAGCAGCCCCCGACAGGCCAATTCACCCCTCCACTTT
TRBJ2-2 | 14 | TRBV20-1 | many | - | CSARPQGGTGELFF | TGCAGTGCTAGACCCCAGGGGGGAACCGGGGAGCTGTTTTTT
TRBJ2-5 | 13 | TRBV11-2 | many | TRBD1 | CASSRQGWETQYF | TGTGCCAGCAGCCGACAGGGGTGGGAGACCCAGTACTTC
TRBJ2-1 | 13 | TRBV9 | many | TRBD2 | CASSVSGGNEQFF | TGTGCCAGCAGCGTGTCGGGGGGTAATGAGCAGTTCTTC
TRBJ1-5 | 16 | TRBV4-3 | many | - | CASSQDLGWRNQPQHF | TGCGCCAGCAGCCAAGATCTAGGTTGGCGCAATCAGCCCCAGCATTTT
TRBJ1-4 | 14 | TRBV11-2 | many | - | CASSRIGSGEKLFF | TGTGCCAGCAGTCGTATAGGCTCTGGAGAAAAACTGTTTTTT
TRBJ1-1 | 13 | TRBV6-2/TRBV6-3 | many | TRBD1 | CASVTGGNTEAFF | TGTGCCAGCGTTACAGGGGGGAACACTGAAGCTTTCTTT
TRBJ1-5 | 14 | TRBV20-1 | many | - | CSARVPGAGQPQHF | TGCAGTGCTAGAGTTCCGGGGGCAGGTCAGCCCCAGCATTTT
TRBJ2-5 | 14 | TRBV6-2/TRBV6-3 | many | TRBD2 | CASSYASGRETQYF | TGTGCCAGCAGTTACGCTAGCGGGCGAGAGACCCAGTACTTC
TRBJ2-7 | 17 | TRBV28 | many | TRBD1 | CASSFPPGTGSSYEQYF | TGTGCCAGCAGTTTTCCTCCCGGGACAGGGAGCTCCTACGAGCAGTACTTC
TRBJ1-3 | 14 | TRBV4-3 | many | TRBD1 | CASSRTGVGNTIYF | TGCGCCAGCAGTAGGACAGGGGTCGGAAACACCATATATTTT
TRBJ2-2 | 16 | TRBV30 | many | TRBD2 | CAWKPGGARISGELFF | TGTGCCTGGAAGCCCGGGGGGGCCCGCATTAGCGGGGAGCTGTTTTTT
TRBJ1-2 | 15 | TRBV10-3 | many | TRBD1 | CAISESQGYGYGYTF | TGTGCCATCAGTGAGTCACAGGGGTATGGCTATGGCTACACCTTC
TRBJ1-1 | 15 | TRBV18 | many | - | CASSWTASKDTEAFF | TGTGCCAGCTCATGGACAGCTTCTAAGGACACTGAAGCTTTCTTT
TRBJ1-4 | 13 | TRBV20-1 | many | - | CSARASGIEKLFF | TGCAGTGCTAGAGCATCAGGGATCGAAAAACTGTTTTTT
TRBJ1-4 | 14 | TRBV19 | many | - | CASSISDIFSILFF | TGTGCCAGTAGTATCTCAGACATCTTCAGTATACTGTTTTTT
TRBJ2-7 | 14 | TRBV12-3/TRBV12-4 | many | TRBD2 | CASTIGGGLYEQYF | TGTGCCAGCACCATTGGGGGAGGGCTGTACGAGCAGTACTTC
TRBJ1-2 | 13 | TRBV29-1 | many | TRBD1 | CSAAGTGAYGYTF | TGCAGCGCCGCCGGGACAGGAGCCTATGGCTACACCTTC
TRBJ1-1 | 12 | TRBV6-5 | many | - | CASSSGDTEAFF | TGTGCCAGCAGTTCGGGGGACACTGAAGCTTTCTTT
TRBJ1-5 | 13 | TRBV7-2 | many | - | CASSFRRDQPQHF | TGTGCCAGCAGCTTCCGCAGGGATCAGCCCCAGCATTTT
TRBJ2-4 | 14 | TRBV10-1 | many | TRBD1 | CASSGDRGLGIQYF | TGCGCCAGCAGTGGGGACAGGGGGCTCGGCATTCAGTACTTC
TRBJ1-2 | 14 | TRBV30 | many | - | CAWREGLVSTGYTF | TGTGCCTGGAGGGAGGGTCTGGTATCGACCGGCTACACCTTC
TRBJ1-1 | 16 | TRBV20-1 | many | - | CSARDITGMWGTEAFF | TGCAGTGCTAGAGATATTACGGGGATGTGGGGCACTGAAGCTTTCTTT
TRBJ1-6 | 14 | TRBV7-9 | many | TRBD1 | CASRTGTGESPLHF | TGTGCCAGCAGAACCGGGACAGGGGAATCACCCCTCCACTTT
TRBJ2-2 | 13 | TRBV7-2 | many | - | CASRSQGPGELFF | TGTGCCAGCAGATCCCAGGGTCCCGGGGAGCTGTTTTTT
TRBJ2-3 | 14 | TRBV28 | many | - | CASSSDRPTDTQYF | TGTGCCAGCAGTTCCGACCGGCCGACAGATACGCAGTATTTT
TRBJ2-3 | 13 | TRBV7-9 | - | TRBD2 | CASSSSGGGTQYF | TGTGCCAGCAGCTCGAGCGGGGGAGGGACGCAGTATTTT
TRBJ1-1 | 14 | TRBV9 | many | - | CASSVVQGLSEAFF | TGTGCCAGCAGCGTGGTACAGGGCCTCTCTGAAGCTTTCTTT
TRBJ1-5 | 15 | TRBV9 | many | TRBD1 | CASSTGGSVHQPQHF | TGTGCCAGCAGCACAGGGGGGTCCGTCCATCAGCCCCAGCATTTT
TRBJ2-7 | 16 | TRBV7-9 | few | - | CASSAARGGGIGEQYF | TGTGCCAGCAGCGCGGCTCGCGGTGGGGGAATCGGCGAGCAGTACTTC
TRBJ2-7 | 15 | TRBV28 | many | - | CASSPPSRDGYEQYF | TGTGCCAGCAGTCCCCCATCACGGGACGGCTACGAGCAGTACTTC
TRBJ2-1 | 10 | TRBV20-1 | many | - | CSASTGEQFF | TGCAGTGCTTCCACTGGTGAGCAGTTCTTC
TRBJ2-1 | 14 | TRBV7-9 | - | TRBD1 | CASSEGTGRNEQFF | TGTGCCAGCAGCGAGGGGACAGGGCGGAATGAGCAGTTCTTC
TRBJ2-7 | 13 | TRBV5-1 | many | - | CASRFRERYEQYF | TGCGCCAGCAGGTTCAGGGAGAGGTACGAGCAGTACTTC
TRBJ1-2 | 17 | TRBV24-1 | many | - | CATSDLSGLNPSGGYTF | TGTGCCACCAGTGATTTGTCGGGACTTAACCCCAGTGGGGGCTACACCTTC
TRBJ2-7 | 12 | TRBV10-3 | many | - | CAIGGDRYEQYF | TGTGCCATCGGGGGAGATCGCTACGAGCAGTACTTC
TRBJ1-2 | 16 | TRBV7-2 | many | - | CASSLVPDSRNYGYTF | TGTGCCAGCAGCTTAGTTCCGGACAGCCGAAACTATGGCTACACCTTC
TRBJ1-5 | 14 | TRBV29-1 | many | - | CSVEESGVGSPQHF | TGCAGCGTTGAAGAGTCCGGGGTTGGGTCGCCCCAGCATTTT
TRBJ1-2 | 16 | TRBV10-3 | many | - | CAISEELGITNYGYTF | TGTGCCATCAGTGAGGAGTTGGGGATCACTAACTATGGCTACACCTTC
TRBJ2-2 | 14 | TRBV27 | many | TRBD2 | CATRGLAATGELFF | TGTGCCACCCGGGGACTAGCAGCGACCGGGGAGCTGTTTTTT
TRBJ2-7 | 15 | TRBV20-1 | - | - | CFAAGTSAQYVEQYF | TGCTTTGCCGCAGGGACATCAGCACAATACGTCGAGCAGTACTTC
TRBJ2-5 | 14 | TRBV4-3 | many | - | CASSQEYGPRTQYF | TGCGCCAGCAGCCAAGAATACGGACCCAGGACCCAGTACTTC
TRBJ2-1 | 16 | TRBV10-1 | - | - | CAISEVSDSSYNEQFF | TGCGCCATCAGTGAAGTCTCGGACAGCTCCTACAATGAGCAATTCTTC
TRBJ2-6 | 15 | TRBV6-4 | many | - | CASSDGVSGANVLTF | TGTGCCAGCAGTGACGGGGTCTCTGGGGCCAACGTCCTGACTTTC
TRBJ1-1 | 14 | TRBV4-2 | many | - | CASSQDRGGTEAFF | TGTGCCAGCAGCCAAGATAGAGGTGGCACTGAAGCTTTCTTT